The 28 T cell receptor beta chains below all came from one sample that was sequenced in a study of T cell responses to AZD1222 COVID-19 vaccine. The data were produced by immunoSEQ multiplex PCR, yet TCRdb's version contains in-frame clones alone and is incomplete. The table includes more than 150,000 clones, roughly nine tenths detected once. Specimen: peripheral blood, collected 28 days after the second AZD1222 dose. These receptors were collected from an adult who received the AZD1222 COVID-19 vaccine.

The J gene is TRBJ1-3, the V gene TRBV20-1; D is unclear. Germline V CDR1 and CDR2: DFQATT, SNEGSKA (reference sequence). The CDR3 has 13 residues. Trimming took off 3 bases at V and 4 bases at J, with 10 bases between the two ends. The CDR3 coding sequence is TGCAGTGCTAGTTTATCAGGCGGAAACACCATATATTTT. Amino acid sequence: CSASLSGGNTIYF.

This clone was recorded only once. The chain joins TRBV3-1 (or the pseudogene TRBV3-2) to TRBJ2-7; no firm D call. Trimming cost V 4 bases and J 2 bases, with 6 bases left between them. This CDR3 has 12 residues. Germline V CDR1 and CDR2: LGHDT, YNNKEL (reference sequence). The CDR3 loop is CASSLTTYEQYF. The CDR3 DNA follows: TGTGCCAGCAGCCTCACAACCTACGAGCAGTACTTC.

This clone was picked up one time. This rearrangement joins TRBV29-1 to TRBJ1-4, with TRBD1 matching over 7 bases. With 2 bases clipped from V and 13 bases from J, the junction kept 4 bases outside the gene matches. The germline V gene encodes CDR1 SQVTM and CDR2 ANQGSEA. The CDR3 runs to 11 residues. The CDR3 loop reads CSVESGGILFF. The DNA for the CDR3 is TGCAGCGTTGAATCAGGGGGGATACTGTTTTTT. Full variable domain (missing parts from reference TRBV29-1 and TRBJ1-4): SAVISQKPSRDICQRGTSLTIQCQVDSQVTMMFWYRQQPGQSLTLIATANQGSEATYESGFVIDKFPISRPNLTFSTLTVSNMSPEDSSIYLCSVESGGILFFGSGTQLSVL.

The chain carries TRBV28 and TRBJ1-2, with a tentative D call TRBD1 (5 bases). The CDR3 contains 12 residues. The germline V and J ends were trimmed by 5 bases and 4 bases, with 8 bases remaining between them. Germline CDR1 is MDHEN and CDR2 is SYDVKM. The CDR3 loop is CASSIGAYGYTF. The CDR3 nucleotides are TGTGCCAGCAGTATAGGGGCCTATGGCTACACCTTC.

This clone has a single count. The rearrangement joins TRBV5-1 to TRBJ2-5; 10 bases map to TRBD1. This CDR3 spans 15 amino acids. Trimming cost V 3 bases and J 3 bases; bases outside gene matches: 5. CDR1 and CDR2 from the germline V gene are SGHRS and YFSETQ. The DNA for the CDR3 is TGCGCCAGCAGCTGGAGGACAGGGGGAGAAGAGACCCAGTACTTC. As protein: CASSWRTGGEETQYF. Together with reference TRBV5-1 and TRBJ2-5, the CDR3 gives the full variable domain: KAGVTQTPRYLIKTRGQQVTLSCSPISGHRSVSWYQQTPGQGLQFLFEYFSETQRNKGNFPGRFSGRQFSNSRSEMNVSTLELGDSALYLCASSWRTGGEETQYFGPGTRLLVL.

This chain joins TRBV23-1 and TRBJ1-5; D call uncertain. TRBV23-1 is an ORF, with its function uncertain. Trimming cost V 0 bases and J 3 bases, with 9 bases left between them. The CDR3 is 15 amino acids. This CDR3 reads CASSQSWPYNQPQHF. In DNA, the CDR3 is TGCGCCAGCAGTCAATCGTGGCCATACAATCAGCCCCAGCATTTT.

This chain links TRBV15 with TRBJ1-1; tentatively, D is TRBD1 (6 bases). The CDR3 length is 12 residues. V was trimmed by 3 bases and J by 8 bases, leaving 10 bases between them. Germline-derived CDR1 and CDR2 are LNHNV and YYDKDF (reference sequence). CDR3 region: CATSRLGQEAFF. The CDR3 DNA reads TGTGCCACCAGCAGGCTGGGACAAGAAGCTTTCTTT. Full variable domain (missing parts from reference TRBV15 and TRBJ1-1): DAMVIQNPRYQVTQFGKPVTLSCSQTLNHNVMYWYQQKSSQAPKLLFHYYDKDFNNEADTPDNFQSRRPNTSFCFLDIRSPGLGDTAMYLCATSRLGQEAFFGQGTRLTVV.

The chain recombines TRBV18 with TRBJ2-3; TRBD1 agrees at 8 bases. The length of the CDR3 is 17 residues. After removal of 2 bases from V and 4 bases from J, the junction contained 11 bases not matched to a gene. CDR1 KGHSH and CDR2 LQKENI come from the germline V gene. The CDR3 DNA sequence: TGTGCCAGCTCACCATTGCAGGGGGCGAATCTTGCAGATACGCAGTATTTT. Its translation is CASSPLQGANLADTQYF.

The chain links TRBV19 to TRBJ1-2; D is undetermined. Germline V gene data show CDR1 as LNHDA and CDR2 as SQIVND (reference sequence). The CDR3 is made up of 13 amino acids. V shed 2 bases and J shed 6 bases, with 10 bases lying between them. CDR3 DNA: TGTGCCAGTAGTATAAGGACTGAGAATGGCTACACCTTC. Its protein product is CASSIRTENGYTF.

As DNA, the CDR3 is TGCAGCGGATTTGGTGCGGGAGAACTGAATGAGCAGTTCTTC. This gives the protein CSGFGAGELNEQFF. The chain joins TRBV29-1 to TRBJ2-1, with TRBD2 identical over 7 bases. CDR3 length: 14 residues. CDR1 is SQVTM, CDR2 ANQGSEA, per germline. V dropped 7 bases and J dropped 7; count of bases not matched to a gene: 13.

This clone was observed once. V and J are TRBV24-1 and TRBJ1-2; D is ambiguous. The CDR3 loop spans 13 amino acids. Trimming removed 0 bases at V and 3 bases at J, with 4 bases between. Germline CDR1 is KGHDR and CDR2 is SFDVKD. The chain's CDR3 is CATSDLTDYGYTF. CDR3 DNA sequence: TGTGCCACCAGTGATTTGACAGACTATGGCTACACCTTC.

This sequence joins TRBV12-5 and TRBJ1-6; 7 nucleotides line up with TRBD1. The V gene end was trimmed by 6 bases and the J gene end by 7 bases; junction bases not matched to a gene: 9. The CDR3 is 15 amino acids. The germline CDR1 and CDR2 sequences are LGHNT and FRNRAP. The CDR3 region is CASGTPGQTNSPLHF. The CDR3 bases are TGTGCTAGTGGGACCCCGGGACAGACCAATTCACCCCTCCACTTT.

The J gene is TRBJ2-7, the V gene TRBV7-9, with 10 bases identical to TRBD1. This CDR3 is 15 amino acids long. Germline loops: CDR1 SEHNR, CDR2 FQNEAQ (reference sequence). The V gene end was trimmed by 3 bases and the J gene end by 4 bases; junction bases not matched to a gene: 6. In nucleotides, the CDR3 is TGTGCCAGCAGCTTGGGACAGGGGCTCAGGTACGAGCAGTACTTC. This codes for CASSLGQGLRYEQYF.

This chain uses TRBV11-3 with TRBJ1-2; 7 bases fit TRBD1. The CDR3 totals 13 residues. Germline loops: CDR1 SGHNT, CDR2 YENEEA. V shed 5 bases, J shed 7 bases, and the junction held 7 bases outside the gene matches. The chain's CDR3 is CASSHDRDGGYTF. Here the CDR3 DNA reads TGTGCCAGCAGCCACGACAGGGACGGTGGCTACACCTTC.

The chain has TRBV28 and TRBJ2-5; 7 nucleotides align to TRBD1. V was pared by 5 bases and J by 5 bases, with 8 bases of the junction left unmatched. This CDR3 is built from 14 residues. CDR1 MDHEN and CDR2 SYDVKM come from the germline V gene. CDR3 sequence (DNA): TGTGCCAGCAGTACTACAGGGGAAAGGGAGACCCAGTACTTC. Amino acid sequence: CASSTTGERETQYF.

This chain joins TRBV2 and TRBJ1-5; D call uncertain. The V and J ends lost 8 bases and 2 bases respectively, with 16 bases between them. Germline values: CDR1 SNHLY, CDR2 FYNNEI. This CDR3 has 15 amino acids. DNA of the CDR3: TGTGCCAGCCGACTCTACCACGGTGGCAATCAGCCCCAGCATTTT. Its protein product is CASRLYHGGNQPQHF.

The rearrangement joins TRBV5-1 to TRBJ1-2; possible D gene TRBD1, 5 bases. The V end lost 0 bases, the J end lost 7 bases, and 13 bases lay between the germline ends. Germline CDR1 and CDR2: SGHRS and YFSETQ. The CDR3 length is 14 residues. The CDR3 nucleotides are TGCGCCAGCAGCTTGGGGCAGGGAGTTCCTGGCTACACCTTC. Translating it yields CASSLGQGVPGYTF.

The chain joins TRBV20-1 to TRBJ2-3; TRBD2 aligns across 8 bases. The CDR3 length is 13 residues. CDR1 and CDR2 (germline): DFQATT, SNEGSKA (reference sequence). V shed 3 bases and J 5 bases; nucleotides not matched to a gene: 4. The CDR3 nucleotides are TGCAGTGCTAGTTCGGGGGGGGAAGATACGCAGTATTTT. This gives the protein CSASSGGEDTQYF.

This clone was seen a single time. The chain links TRBV19 to TRBJ1-3; the D is unclear. V was cut by 3 bases and J by 0 bases, with 9 bases left in between. The CDR3 loop spans 15 amino acids. Germline-derived CDR1 and CDR2 are LNHDA and SQIVND (reference sequence). CDR3 DNA sequence: TGTGCCAGTAGTATCGCCAGGTCCTCTGGAAACACCATATATTTT. Encoded protein: CASSIARSSGNTIYF.

This chain uses TRBV12-3 or TRBV12-4 with TRBJ1-2, with 7 bases lining up with TRBD1. This CDR3 is 11 amino acids long. V dropped 8 bases and J dropped 8; count of bases not matched to a gene: 5. CDR3 in DNA: TGTGCCAGCCGCTCAGGGGGAGGCTACACCTTC. Translating it yields CASRSGGGYTF.

V and J are TRBV7-2 and TRBJ1-3; 8 nucleotides match TRBD1. The ends lost 3 bases at V and 8 bases at J; junction bases unmatched: 9. The CDR3 runs 15 residues. Per the germline V gene, CDR1 is SGHTA and CDR2 is FQGNSA. The DNA of the CDR3 is TGTGCCAGCAGCTTGGACAGGGAGCGAGTTGACACCATATATTTT. Protein: CASSLDRERVDTIYF.

For the CDR3, the DNA is TGTGCCAGCAGTTTAGTTCAGGGGCATGGCTACACCTTC. Its translation is CASSLVQGHGYTF. This chain connects TRBV12-3 or TRBV12-4 to TRBJ1-2; D is possibly TRBD1 (6 bases). V lost 1 base and J 6 bases, leaving 9 bases between the germline ends. There are 13 residues in the CDR3.

The chain combines TRBV7-2 with TRBJ1-5; D not certain. The CDR3 has 13 residues. V was trimmed by 0 bases and J by 7 bases, leaving 7 bases between them. Germline CDR1 and CDR2: SGHTA and FQGNSA. The CDR3 sequence: CASSLALGQPQHF. The CDR3 nucleotides are TGTGCCAGCAGCTTAGCTTTGGGGCAGCCCCAGCATTTT.

This clone was recorded only once. The rearrangement links TRBV10-3 to TRBJ1-1; the match to TRBD1 covers 8 bases. The CDR3 sequence is 19 residues long. The V and J ends lost 6 bases and 1 base, in that order; junction bases with no gene match: 19. Germline values: CDR1 ENHRY, CDR2 SYGVKD. CDR3 sequence reads: CAIRDTSRTGPTGNTEAFF. CDR3 nucleotides: TGTGCCATCAGAGACACTTCCAGGACAGGGCCTACTGGGAACACTGAAGCTTTCTTT.

V usage is TRBV5-5 and J usage is TRBJ1-3; the D gene is possibly TRBD1 (5 bases). Germline CDR1 SGHKS, CDR2 YYEKEE (reference sequence). This CDR3 comprises 15 residues. V shed 1 base and J shed 2 bases, with 10 bases lying between them. The CDR3 region has the DNA TGTGCCAGCAGCTTGCGTACAGGTCCTGGAAACACCATATATTTT. Its translation is CASSLRTGPGNTIYF. Drawing the rest from reference TRBV5-5 and TRBJ1-3, the complete variable domain is DAGVTQSPTHLIKTRGQQVTLRCSPISGHKSVSWYQQVLGQGPQFIFQYYEKEERGRGNFPDRFSARQFPNYSSELNVNALLLGDSALYLCASSLRTGPGNTIYFGEGSWLTVV.

The chain uses TRBV4-3 and TRBJ2-7; D not certain. The CDR3 loop spans 13 amino acids. The V gene's germline CDR1 is LGHNA and CDR2 YSLEER. V lost 1 base and J lost 3, with 7 bases in between. The CDR3 region is CASSQGQNYEQYF. In DNA, the CDR3 is TGCGCCAGCAGCCAAGGGCAGAACTACGAGCAGTACTTC.

The chain combines TRBV4-2 with TRBJ2-2; D uncertain. The CDR3 contains 12 residues. Deletions cut 4 bases from V and 5 bases from J, with 5 bases between. In germline, CDR1 is LGHNA, CDR2 YNFKEQ. DNA for the CDR3: TGTGCCAGCAGCCTACAAACCGGGGAGCTGTTTTTT. Protein product: CASSLQTGELFF.

The V call is TRBV5-8, the J call TRBJ1-2; TRBD1 agrees at 11 bases. The CDR3 totals 15 residues. The germline V gene has CDR1 SGHTS and CDR2 YDEGEE. The V gene end was trimmed by 3 bases and the J gene end by 4 bases; junction bases not matched to a gene: 5. The CDR3 nucleotides read TGTGCCAGCAGCTGGGGACAGGGGGGCCCCTATGGCTACACCTTC. This encodes CASSWGQGGPYGYTF.